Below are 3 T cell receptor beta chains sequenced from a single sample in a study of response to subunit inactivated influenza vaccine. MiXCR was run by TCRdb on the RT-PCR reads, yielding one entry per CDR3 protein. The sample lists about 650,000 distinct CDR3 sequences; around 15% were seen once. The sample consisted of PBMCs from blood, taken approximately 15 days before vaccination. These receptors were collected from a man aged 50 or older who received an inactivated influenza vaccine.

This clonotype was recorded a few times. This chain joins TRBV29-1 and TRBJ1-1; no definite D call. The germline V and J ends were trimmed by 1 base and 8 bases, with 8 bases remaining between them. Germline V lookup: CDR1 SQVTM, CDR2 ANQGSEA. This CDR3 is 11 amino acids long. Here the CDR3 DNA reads TGCAGCGTTGAAGGTCGCGGCGAAGCTTTCTTT. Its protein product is CSVEGRGEAFF.

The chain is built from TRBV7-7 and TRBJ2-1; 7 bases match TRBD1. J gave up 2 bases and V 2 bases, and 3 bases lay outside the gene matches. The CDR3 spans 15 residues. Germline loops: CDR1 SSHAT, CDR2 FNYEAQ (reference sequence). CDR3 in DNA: TGTGCCAGCAGCTTAATGAGGGGGCCCTACAATGAGCAGTTCTTC. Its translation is CASSLMRGPYNEQFF. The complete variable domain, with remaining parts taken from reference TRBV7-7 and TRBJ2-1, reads GAGVSQSPRYKVTKRGQDVTLRCDPISSHATLYWYQQALGQGPEFLTYFNYEAQPDKSGLPSDRFSAERPEGSISTLTIQRTEQRDSAMYRCASSLMRGPYNEQFFGPGTRLTVL.

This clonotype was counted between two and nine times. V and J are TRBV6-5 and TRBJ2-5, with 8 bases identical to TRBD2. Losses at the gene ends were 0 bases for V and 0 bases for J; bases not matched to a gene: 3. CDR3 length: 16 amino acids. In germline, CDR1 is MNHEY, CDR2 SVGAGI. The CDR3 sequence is CASSYSVLADQETQYF. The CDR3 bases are TGTGCCAGCAGTTACTCCGTACTAGCGGACCAAGAGACCCAGTACTTC.